This TCR beta chain was sequenced for a study of blood T cell repertoires in COVID-19 (dated by TCRdb to about 2020). At the level of the whole study: The collaborator samples originated in the United States, Italy and Spain and spanned the acute and convalescent phases of COVID-19. The prospective study material was composed of cDNA or gDNA derived from T cells, B-cell-depleted T cells, or PBMCs. Deeply sampled blood TCRbeta repertoires from subjects exposed to, actively infected with, or recovered from COVID-19 were included in the dataset. The repertoires were made available in a free public database intended to serve as a resource for research on the immune response to SARS-CoV-2. Samples were obtained from the ongoing ImmuneRACE study (first 160 participants) and from over a thousand subjects provided by 6 global collaborators. A de-identified subject ID, COVID-19 status, age in years and sex were almost always included in the sample metadata. Where HLA class I and class II types were available, the types were taken from metadata supplied by the sample provider, not from assay-based typing.

General study outcomes and caveats: How much clinical and demographic metadata was included differed by source and by participant, and the metadata was provided uncurated.

TCRbeta CDR3 regions were amplified from genomic DNA by means of the immunoSEQ Assay, a bias-controlled multiplex PCR. Per the original workflow: The number of nucleated cells in each sample was estimated from the amplification of reference gene primers within the assay. To quantify the absolute abundance of each unique TCRbeta CDR3 rearrangement, sequence reads were collapsed and filtered. For each sample, productive Simpson clonality was calculated by taking the square root of Simpson's diversity index across productive rearrangements. TCRdb re-hosts the immuneACCESS table, in-frame sequences only. Its copies lack some clones; in the studies checked, an unresolved V gene accounts for under half of them, and the cause for the rest is not known. V and J calls and clone size come straight from that table; D and trimming were deduced from the DNA. A total of around 200,000 clones appear in this sample, around 81% of them only once. Clones ranked in the top ten supply approximately 4.8% of the sample.

The collaborating institutions used their own protocols to collect whole blood in K2EDTA tubes. For TCRbeta analysis, collaborators shipped samples in one of three forms: frozen whole blood, isolated PBMCs, or DNA extracted from either of those sample types. As for this clone: Its cognate antigen has yet to be identified. Per-base qualities were not stored, and no clone one base away is much larger.

This TCR came from a man between 45 and 60 years old with active or convalescent COVID-19. The source material was peripheral blood.

The base sequence is TGTGCCAGCAGCTCGGCTGGGGGGACGGTATCCTACGAGCAGTACTTC. Translated, it reads CASSSAGGTVSYEQYF. Recombination joined TRBV7-9 with TRBJ2-7, with TRBD2 tentatively as D gene (6 bases match). The cysteine opens and the phenylalanine closes a CDR3 of 16 amino acids. This entry keeps only the CDR3 DNA: 48 bases, framed from base 1. CDR1 and CDR2 (SEHNR, FQNEAQ) derive from the germline V gene (reference sequence). Cut back by 4 bases and 1 base, the V and J ends lie 17 bases apart. Outside the CDR3, residues come from the reference TRBV7-9 and TRBJ2-7 proteins, so the full variable domain is: DTGVSQNPRHKITKRGQNVTFRCDPISEHNRLYWYRQTLGQGPEFLTYFQNEAQLEKSRLLSDRFSAERPKGSFSTLEIQRTEQGDSAMYLCASSSAGGTVSYEQYFGPGTRLTVT.